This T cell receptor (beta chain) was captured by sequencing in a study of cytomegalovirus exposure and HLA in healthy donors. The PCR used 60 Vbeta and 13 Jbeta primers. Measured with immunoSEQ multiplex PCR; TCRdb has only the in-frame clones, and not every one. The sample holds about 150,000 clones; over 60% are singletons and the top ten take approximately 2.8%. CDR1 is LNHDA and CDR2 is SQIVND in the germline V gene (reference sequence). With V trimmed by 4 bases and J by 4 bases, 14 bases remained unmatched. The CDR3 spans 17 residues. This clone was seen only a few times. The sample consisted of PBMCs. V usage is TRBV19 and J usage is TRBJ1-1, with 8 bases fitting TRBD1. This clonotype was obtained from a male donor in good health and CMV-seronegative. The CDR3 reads CASSTPRPWTGSTEAFF. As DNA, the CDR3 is TGTGCCAGTAGTACCCCCCGACCATGGACAGGGTCCACTGAAGCTTTCTTT.